This T cell receptor (beta chain) was captured by sequencing in a study of T cell responses to AZD1222 COVID-19 vaccine. Study at large: Second-dose groups at about 4 or about 12 weeks were pooled.

Of note for this clone: Its antigen remains unknown.

General study results and limits: The peak T cell response came first, and repertoires were sampled only after it. Seropositivity was recorded at baseline in only six AZD1222 recipients.

V lost 0 bases to trimming and J lost 6 bases; unmatched junction nucleotides: 3. CDR3 length: 15 residues. Germline V gene lookup returns CDR1 SEHNR and CDR2 FQNEAQ (reference sequence). Clones were read by immunoSEQ multiplex PCR, and TCRdb kept only the in-frame ones, dropping some. Of about 130,000 clones detected, around 90% appear once; the ten largest clones hold approximately 4.2%. The rearrangement links TRBV7-9 to TRBJ2-1; 9 bases agree with TRBD1. Sample: peripheral blood, taken on day 0 of AZD1222 vaccination. This sequence was found in an adult in good health. CDR3 amino acids: CASSLAQGASNEQFF. For the CDR3, the DNA is TGTGCCAGCAGCTTAGCACAGGGGGCGTCCAATGAGCAGTTCTTC.